This T cell receptor (beta chain) was documented in a study of T cell repertoires in cytomegalovirus infection. TCRdb passed the reads through MiXCR, listing each CDR3 protein once. This sample has 300,000 to 400,000 distinct CDR3 sequences, with under 35% found just once. V was trimmed by 0 bases and J by 6 bases, leaving 12 bases between them. The CDR3 runs to 14 residues. Germline-derived CDR1 and CDR2 are MNHEY and SVGAGI. This clonotype turned up a few times. Antigen: not known. V is TRBV6-5 and J is TRBJ2-7, with D unclear. The material sequenced was cultured PBMCs, taken from culture after CMV antigen stimulation. This clonotype was sampled from a human donor in good health (CMV status not recorded). Some clones in this sample may be carry-over from other donors' samples. DNA for the CDR3: TGTGCCAGCAGTTACTCTTCCATTCCAGCCGAGCAGTACTTC. It specifies CASSYSSIPAEQYF.